The sequence of this TCR beta chain was determined in a study of shared clonotypes between healthy human individuals. CDR1 and CDR2 (germline): SGHAT, FQDESV (reference sequence). The CDR3 has 14 residues. J lost 6 bases, V lost 5 bases, and 7 bases had no gene match. The study separated CD4+ cells into CD45RA+ naive and CD45RA-negative memory subsets. Method: immunoSEQ multiplex PCR; TCRdb's copy keeps in-frame clones and lacks some. The sample has some 2.3 million clones; 90% to 95% are singletons. The chain couples TRBV11-1 to TRBJ1-1; 9 bases are a match to TRBD1. The sample consisted of naive CD4+ T cells from PBMCs. Sample subset: CD45RA+ positively selected. This clonotype was sampled from a man aged 18 to 29 in good health. Some clones in this sample may be carry-over from other donors' samples. CDR3 DNA sequence: TGTGCCAGCAGCCTAATTGACAGGGGGTCTGAAGCTTTCTTT. Encoded protein: CASSLIDRGSEAFF.